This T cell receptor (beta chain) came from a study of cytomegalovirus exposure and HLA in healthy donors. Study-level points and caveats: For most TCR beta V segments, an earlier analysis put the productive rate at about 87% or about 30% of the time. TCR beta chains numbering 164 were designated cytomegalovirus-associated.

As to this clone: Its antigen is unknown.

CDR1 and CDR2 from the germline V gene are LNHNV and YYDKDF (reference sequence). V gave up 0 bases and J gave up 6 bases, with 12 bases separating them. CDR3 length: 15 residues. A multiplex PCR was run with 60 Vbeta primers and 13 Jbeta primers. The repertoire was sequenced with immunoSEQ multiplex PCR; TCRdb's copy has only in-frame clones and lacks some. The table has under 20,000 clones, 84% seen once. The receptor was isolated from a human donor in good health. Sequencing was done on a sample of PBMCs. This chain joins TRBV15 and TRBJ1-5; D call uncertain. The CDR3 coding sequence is TGTGCCACCAGCAGAGAATTAGGTGGCGGTCAGCCCCAGCATTTT. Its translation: CATSRELGGGQPQHF.